Listed below are T cell receptor beta chains from one sample, sequenced in a study of human T cells and chemical hapten exposure. TCRdb reprocessed the RACE reads with MiXCR, giving one entry per CDR3 protein. The sample has 360,000 or so distinct CDR3 sequences; about 6% are singletons. The material sequenced was whole blood, taken in connection with sensitization to the hapten diphenylcyclopropenone (DPC). These TCRs come from a woman younger than 30 with alopecia areata. Some clones in this sample may be carry-over from other donors' samples. Each CDR3 is given with its conserved first and last residue. The order of the fields is D gene, J gene, V gene, clone size, CDR3 DNA, CDR3 protein. D genes are given only for firm matches. The size field is filled for only some rows; it gives once, few, many or a size class.

- TRBJ1-1 TRBV12-3/TRBV12-4 many TGTGCCAGCAGATCTCCAGGGGCGCTGTCTGAAGCTTTCTTT CASRSPGALSEAFF
- TRBJ2-3 TRBV10-3 - TGTGCCATCAGTGAAAGGGGGGGCGGCACAGATACGCAGTATTTT CAISERGGGTDTQYF
TRBD2 TRBJ2-3 TRBV7-2 - TGTGCCAGCAGCTTGGCTAGCGGGGGACTGGCCACAGATACGCAGTATTTT CASSLASGGLATDTQYF
- TRBJ2-7 TRBV20-1 few TGCAGTGCCAAATGGGGGACCTACGAGCAGTACTTC CSAKWGTYEQYF
TRBD2 TRBJ2-3 TRBV7-9 few TGTGCCAGCAGCTTGAGACTAGCGTTCCCAGATACGCAGTATTTT CASSLRLAFPDTQYF
- TRBJ1-2 TRBV7-9 many TGTGCCAGCAGCTTGACAGGTTATGATGGCTACACCTTC CASSLTGYDGYTF
- TRBJ1-4 TRBV25-1 - TGTGCCAGCAGTGAATCTGGGTACAGTGAAAAACTGTTTTTT CASSESGYSEKLFF
- TRBJ2-3 TRBV7-2 - TGTGCCAGCAGCCGCGGTTTTTACACAGATACGCAGTATTTT CASSRGFYTDTQYF
- TRBJ2-1 TRBV12-3/TRBV12-4 many TGTGCCAGCAGTTTACCCGGACAGCACAATGAGCAGTTCTTC CASSLPGQHNEQFF
- TRBJ2-7 TRBV7-9 few TGTGCCAGCAGCTTAGGAAAAAGGAGGGAGCAGTACTTC CASSLGKRREQYF
- TRBJ1-3 TRBV6-5 many TGTGCCAGCTCAGGGCTCTCTGGAAACACCATATATTTT CASSGLSGNTIYF
- TRBJ1-2 TRBV9 many TGTGCCAGCAGCCCCTCCATGGGGGGGGGTCCTAACTATGGCTACACCTTC CASSPSMGGGPNYGYTF
- TRBJ2-2 TRBV12-3/TRBV12-4 - TGTGCCAGCAGTCCCTCGGCAGCCCTTTGGACCGGGGAGCTGTTTTTT CASSPSAALWTGELFF
- TRBJ1-1 TRBV4-2 many TGTGCCAGCAGCCAACCGGGTGACCCCACTGAAGCTTTCTTT CASSQPGDPTEAFF
- TRBJ1-6 TRBV4-3 many TGCGCCAGCAGCCAAGAGTTCGGGGGCTCACCCCTCCACTTT CASSQEFGGSPLHF
TRBD1 TRBJ1-1 TRBV11-2 many TGTGCCAGCAGCCACGACAGGGACACTGAAGCTTTCTTT CASSHDRDTEAFF